The 22 T cell receptor beta chains presented below share a single source sample, sequenced in a study of graft-versus-host responses after intestinal transplantation. Sequencing used immunoSEQ multiplex PCR; TCRdb keeps in-frame clones, though not all of them. The sample yields more than 9,500 clones, more than 85% seen once. As to time point: postoperative day 105 after intestinal transplantation (dayNNNN = postoperative day). Sequenced here: PBMCs, sampled 105 days after intestinal transplantation. These TCRs come from a human patient who received an intestinal transplant, so some T cells may come from the graft donor.

CDR3 protein: CASSYSSTGEESPLHF. The CDR3 bases are TGTGCCAGCAGTTACTCCTCGACAGGGGAGGAGTCACCCCTCCACTTT. The V call is TRBV6-5, the J call TRBJ1-6, with 8 nucleotides matching TRBD1. The J segment lost 10 bases and the V segment lost 0 bases, leaving 8 bases of the junction unmatched. Germline CDR1 reads MNHEY; CDR2 reads SVGAGI. The CDR3 length is 16 residues.

This clone was recorded only once. The chain recombines TRBV5-4 with TRBJ2-3; a weak D match, TRBD2 (5 bases). Germline values: CDR1 SGHNT, CDR2 YYREEE (reference sequence). Trimming removed 1 base from V and 3 bases from J, with 12 bases in between. The CDR3 consists of 15 residues. Here the CDR3 DNA reads TGTGCCAGCAGCTTGTCGAGGGCTTTAACAGATACGCAGTATTTT. Protein sequence: CASSLSRALTDTQYF.

The gene calls are TRBV28 and TRBJ2-3; 7 bases align to TRBD2. This CDR3 spans 15 amino acids. After removal of 3 bases from V and 0 bases from J, the junction contained 3 bases not matched to a gene. Germline loops: CDR1 MDHEN, CDR2 SYDVKM. The CDR3 bases are TGTGCCAGCAGTTTCAGCGGGGAAAGCACAGATACGCAGTATTTT. The encoded protein is CASSFSGESTDTQYF. Together with reference TRBV28 and TRBJ2-3, the CDR3 gives the full variable domain: DVKVTQSSRYLVKRTGEKVFLECVQDMDHENMFWYRQDPGLGLRLIYFSYDVKMKEKGDIPEGYSVSREKKERFSLILESASTNQTSMYLCASSFSGESTDTQYFGPGTRLTVL.

This chain uses TRBV19 with TRBJ2-3; 8 bases fit TRBD1. V lost 7 bases, J lost 1 base, and 7 bases stayed unmatched. Germline V gene data show CDR1 as LNHDA and CDR2 as SQIVND (reference sequence). The CDR3 loop spans 15 amino acids. For the CDR3, the DNA is TGTGCCAGTACTTGGACAGGGAAGGGCACAGATACGCAGTATTTT. This codes for CASTWTGKGTDTQYF.

This rearrangement joins TRBV7-2 to TRBJ1-2, with D possibly TRBD1 on 5 matching bases. This CDR3 is 13 amino acids long. Germline-derived CDR1 and CDR2 are SGHTA and FQGNSA. V was clipped by 1 base and J by 10 bases, with 13 bases between them. For the CDR3, the DNA is TGTGCCAGCAGCTTAGGGTCTACCAGGGTCTACACCTTC. It specifies CASSLGSTRVYTF.

The table lists this clone with a count of one. The gene calls are TRBV6-1 and TRBJ1-2; 8 bases align to TRBD1. V was clipped by 9 bases and J by 4 bases; unmatched bases: 13. The CDR3 sequence is 15 residues long. Germline CDR1 reads MNHNS; CDR2 reads SASEGT. Written as DNA, the CDR3 is TGTGCCAGTGGGACAGGCCCGCGGACCGTCTATGGCTACACCTTC. Amino acids: CASGTGPRTVYGYTF.

The rearrangement joins TRBV7-6 to TRBJ2-7, with a weak D call TRBD1 (8 bases). Trimming took 0 bases from V and 0 from J, leaving 15 bases between them. Germline CDR1 is SGHVS and CDR2 is FNYEAQ. CDR3 length: 17 residues. The CDR3 DNA follows: TGTGCCAGCAGCTTAGCGGGGGGGACAGGAAGCTCCTACGAGCAGTACTTC. Translation: CASSLAGGTGSSYEQYF.

The chain is built from TRBV25-1 and TRBJ1-2, with 7 positions matching TRBD1. There are 14 residues in the CDR3. Germline V gene sequence: CDR1 MGHDK, CDR2 SYGVNS. V shed 3 bases and J 5 bases; nucleotides not matched to a gene: 6. CDR3 amino acids: CASSDPGQAYGYTF. The CDR3 coding sequence is TGTGCCAGCAGTGATCCCGGACAGGCTTATGGCTACACCTTC.

The chain is built from TRBV2 and TRBJ2-1, with unresolved D. The germline V gene has CDR1 SNHLY and CDR2 FYNNEI. Trimming removed 4 bases from V and 0 bases from J, with 13 bases in between. This CDR3 is built from 16 residues. The CDR3 here is CASSGLLDFSYNEQFF. CDR3 coding DNA: TGTGCCAGCAGTGGTCTCTTAGATTTCTCCTACAATGAGCAGTTCTTC.

This chain links TRBV11-2 with TRBJ1-4, with D hard to call. The germline CDR1 and CDR2 sequences are SGHAT and FQNNGV. V was shortened by 0 bases and J by 6 bases, with 20 bases between the two germline ends. The length of the CDR3 is 18 residues. The CDR3 DNA follows: TGTGCCAGCAGCTTAGATTTCGTCGAGAAGCGCGGGCATGAAAAACTGTTTTTT. Translated, it gives CASSLDFVEKRGHEKLFF.

The rearrangement links TRBV7-9 to TRBJ2-5, with TRBD1 as a possible D gene (6 bases). Germline assignment: CDR1 SEHNR and CDR2 FQNEAQ (reference sequence). V lost 5 bases to trimming and J lost 5 bases, with 12 bases between them. This CDR3 comprises 13 residues. The CDR3: CASSGDKRETQYF. The CDR3 DNA follows: TGTGCCAGCAGCGGGGACAAGAGGGAGACCCAGTACTTC.

The genes are TRBV7-2 and TRBJ2-7, with 8 positions matching TRBD1. This CDR3 has 13 residues. Trimming at V came to 5 bases and at J to 6 bases, leaving 6 bases not matched to a gene. Germline CDR1 SGHTA, CDR2 FQGNSA. CDR3 in amino acids: CASSGDRSVEQYF. The CDR3 coding sequence is TGTGCCAGCAGCGGGGACAGGTCTGTCGAGCAGTACTTC. Full variable domain (outside the CDR3, taken from reference TRBV7-2 and TRBJ2-7): GAGVSQSPSNKVTEKGKDVELRCDPISGHTALYWYRQSLGQGLEFLIYFQGNSAPDKSGLPSDRFSAERTGGSVSTLTIQRTQQEDSAVYLCASSGDRSVEQYFGPGTRLTVT.

This clone was counted a few times. The chain couples TRBV6-5 to TRBJ1-2; D unclear. V was trimmed by 2 bases and J by 1 base, leaving 5 bases between them. Germline CDR1 MNHEY, CDR2 SVGAGI. CDR3 length: 13 amino acids. The CDR3: CASSYRDNYGYTF. CDR3 nucleotide sequence: TGTGCCAGCAGTTACAGGGATAACTATGGCTACACCTTC.

CDR3 DNA: TGTGCCAGTAGTATAGGACAGGTTTCTGGGGCCAACGTCCTGACTTTC. Translation: CASSIGQVSGANVLTF. The rearrangement joins TRBV19 to TRBJ2-6; a possible D gene is TRBD1 (6 bases). Trimming left V 1 base short and J 1 base short, with 8 bases between. The CDR3 is 16 residues long. CDR1 and CDR2 (germline): LNHDA, SQIVND (reference sequence).

The chain is built from TRBV2 and TRBJ2-5; 13 bases agree with TRBD2. This CDR3 is 16 amino acids long. J was trimmed by 6 bases and V by 6 bases; bases with no gene match: 10. The germline V gene has CDR1 SNHLY and CDR2 FYNNEI. CDR3 bases: TGTGCCAGCAGGGATCAACTAGCGGGGGGGCAAAAGACCCAGTACTTC. Translating it yields CASRDQLAGGQKTQYF.

The chain employs TRBV6-5 and TRBJ1-3, with D possibly TRBD1 on 6 matching bases. The germline V gene has CDR1 MNHEY and CDR2 SVGAGI. The V end lost 5 bases, the J end lost 0 bases, and 11 bases lay between the germline ends. There are 15 residues in the CDR3. The CDR3 is CASSAYRASGNTIYF. The CDR3 DNA sequence: TGTGCCAGCAGTGCATACAGGGCCTCTGGAAACACCATATATTTT.

The chain recombines TRBV5-5 with TRBJ2-5; 8 bases map to TRBD1. In germline, CDR1 is SGHKS, CDR2 YYEKEE (reference sequence). J gave up 5 bases and V 5 bases, and 14 bases lay outside the gene matches. The CDR3 runs 16 residues. The chain's CDR3 is CASRSTTGAGFETQYF. The CDR3 DNA reads TGTGCCAGCAGATCTACGACAGGGGCGGGATTTGAGACCCAGTACTTC. The variable domain in full, with the rest retrieved from reference TRBV5-5 and TRBJ2-5, is DAGVTQSPTHLIKTRGQQVTLRCSPISGHKSVSWYQQVLGQGPQFIFQYYEKEERGRGNFPDRFSARQFPNYSSELNVNALLLGDSALYLCASRSTTGAGFETQYFGPGTRLLVL.

The chain uses TRBV7-2 and TRBJ2-1; 9 nucleotides match TRBD2. Unmatched junction bases numbered 10, after V lost 2 bases and J lost 8 bases. This CDR3 has 16 amino acids. Germline-derived CDR1 and CDR2 are SGHTA and FQGNSA. CDR3 nucleotides: TGTGCCAGCAGCTTATTTGGTCCTAGCGGGAAGCATGAGCAGTTCTTC. This translates into CASSLFGPSGKHEQFF.

The CDR3 protein is CASDAGDMNTEAFF. CDR3 in DNA: TGTGCCAGCGACGCGGGGGACATGAACACTGAAGCTTTCTTT. The rearrangement joins TRBV6-1 to TRBJ1-1; a weak D match, TRBD1 (6 bases). V gave up 8 bases and J gave up 0 bases, with 13 bases separating them. Looked up from germline, CDR1 is MNHNS and CDR2 is SASEGT. This CDR3 has 14 amino acids.

V and J are TRBV5-1 and TRBJ1-1; no clear D. Trimming cost V 0 bases and J 5 bases, with 29 bases left between them. The CDR3 totals 20 residues. Per germline, CDR1 SGHRS and CDR2 YFSETQ. The CDR3 is CASSLVVRFSRAKDRTEAFF. The CDR3 nucleotides are TGCGCCAGCAGCTTGGTGGTCCGGTTTTCGAGGGCAAAAGATAGGACTGAAGCTTTCTTT.

The J gene is TRBJ2-7, the V gene TRBV5-4, with D uncertain. The CDR3 length is 14 residues. Trimming took off 3 bases at V and 3 bases at J, with 13 bases between the two ends. Germline V gene data show CDR1 as SGHNT and CDR2 as YYREEE (reference sequence). CDR3 sequence: CASSSSSRDYEQYF. The CDR3 region has the DNA TGTGCCAGCAGCTCGTCATCTAGGGACTACGAGCAGTACTTC.

This clone occurred once. This chain links TRBV27 with TRBJ2-5; the D call may be TRBD1 or TRBD2 (6 bases each). CDR3 length: 14 amino acids. V lost 5 bases, J lost 5 bases, and 15 bases lay in between. CDR1 and CDR2 (germline): MNHEY, SMNVEV (reference sequence). CDR3 sequence (DNA): TGTGCCAGCAGTCCGCTAGGGGGGTTGGAGACCCAGTACTTC. As protein: CASSPLGGLETQYF.